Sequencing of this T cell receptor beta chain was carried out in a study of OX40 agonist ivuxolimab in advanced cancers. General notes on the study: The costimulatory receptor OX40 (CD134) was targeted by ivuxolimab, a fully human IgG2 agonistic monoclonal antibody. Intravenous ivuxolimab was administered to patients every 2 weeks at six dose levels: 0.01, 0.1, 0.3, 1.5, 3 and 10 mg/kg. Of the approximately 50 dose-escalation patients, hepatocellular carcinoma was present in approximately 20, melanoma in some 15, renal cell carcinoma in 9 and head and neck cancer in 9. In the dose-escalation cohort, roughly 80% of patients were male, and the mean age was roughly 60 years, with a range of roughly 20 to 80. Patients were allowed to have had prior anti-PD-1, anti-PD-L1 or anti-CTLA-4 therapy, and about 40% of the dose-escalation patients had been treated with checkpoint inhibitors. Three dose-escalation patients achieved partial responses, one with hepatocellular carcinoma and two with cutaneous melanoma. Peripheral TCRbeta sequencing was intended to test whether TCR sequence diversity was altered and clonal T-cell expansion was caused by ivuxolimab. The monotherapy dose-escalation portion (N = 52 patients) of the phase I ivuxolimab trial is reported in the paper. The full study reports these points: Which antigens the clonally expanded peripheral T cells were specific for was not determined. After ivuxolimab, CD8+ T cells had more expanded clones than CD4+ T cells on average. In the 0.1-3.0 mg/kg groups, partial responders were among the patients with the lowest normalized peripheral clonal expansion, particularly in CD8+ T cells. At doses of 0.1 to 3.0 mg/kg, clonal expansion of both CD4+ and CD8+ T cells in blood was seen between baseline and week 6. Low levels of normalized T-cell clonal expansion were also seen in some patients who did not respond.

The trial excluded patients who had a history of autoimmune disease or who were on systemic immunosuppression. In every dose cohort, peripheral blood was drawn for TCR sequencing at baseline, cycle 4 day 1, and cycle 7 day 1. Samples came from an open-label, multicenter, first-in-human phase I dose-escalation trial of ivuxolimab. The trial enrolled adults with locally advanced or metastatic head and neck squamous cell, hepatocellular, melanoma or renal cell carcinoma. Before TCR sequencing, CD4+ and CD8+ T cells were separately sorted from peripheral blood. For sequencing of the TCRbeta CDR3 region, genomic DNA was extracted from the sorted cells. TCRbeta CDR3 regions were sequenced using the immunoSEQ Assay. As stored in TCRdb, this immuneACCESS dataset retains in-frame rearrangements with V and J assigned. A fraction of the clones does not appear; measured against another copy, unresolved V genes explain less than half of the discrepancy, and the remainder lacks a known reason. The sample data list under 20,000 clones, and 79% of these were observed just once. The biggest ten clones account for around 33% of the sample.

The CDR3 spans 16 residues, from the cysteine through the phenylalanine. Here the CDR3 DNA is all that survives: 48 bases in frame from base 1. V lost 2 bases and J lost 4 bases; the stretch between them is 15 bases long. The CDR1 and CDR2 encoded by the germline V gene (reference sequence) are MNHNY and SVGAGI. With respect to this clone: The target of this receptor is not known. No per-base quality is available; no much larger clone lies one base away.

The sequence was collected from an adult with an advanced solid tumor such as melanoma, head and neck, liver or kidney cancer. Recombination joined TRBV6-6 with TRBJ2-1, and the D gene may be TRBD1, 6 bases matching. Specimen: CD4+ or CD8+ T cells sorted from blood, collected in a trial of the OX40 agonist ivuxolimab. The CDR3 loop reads CASSYTSGHPYNEQFF. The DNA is TGTGCCAGCAGTTACACATCGGGACACCCTTACAATGAGCAGTTCTTC.